Shown below are 5 T cell receptor beta chains from a single sample sequenced in a study of T-cell reconstitution after alpha-beta-depleted transplantation in children. Unique molecular identifiers were used to barcode this TCRbeta library. TCRdb re-called the PCR reads with MiXCR, one entry per CDR3 protein. The table has 90,000 to 130,000 distinct CDR3 sequences, approximately 10% seen once. Sequenced here: PBMCs from the stem cell graft donor, sampled from the stem cell graft. The receptor set was obtained from a human donor who donated a stem cell graft to a child with acute lymphoblastic leukemia.

This clonotype was recorded at least ten times. CDR3 sequence: CSGTSGGSTDTQYF. DNA for the CDR3: TGCAGCGGGACTAGCGGAGGAAGCACAGATACGCAGTATTTT. The chain recombines TRBV20-1 with TRBJ2-3; 11 nucleotides match TRBD2. CDR3 size: 14 residues. Germline V gene data show CDR1 as DFQATT and CDR2 as SNEGSKA (reference sequence).

In the case of this clonotype: A much more abundant neighbour one base away suggests this may be a read error. The gene calls are TRBV7-9 and TRBJ2-5; 11 positions match TRBD2. This CDR3 has 15 residues. The germline V gene has CDR1 SEHNR and CDR2 FQNEAQ (reference sequence). V dropped 5 bases and J dropped 5; count of bases not matched to a gene: 7. In nucleotides, the CDR3 is TGTGCCAGCAGCATTAGACTAGCGGGGCACGAGACCCAGTACTTC. Amino acids: CASSIRLAGHETQYF.

This clonotype was recorded many times. This chain uses TRBV19 with TRBJ1-4, with TRBD1 identical over 8 bases. J gave up 5 bases and V 6 bases, and 5 bases lay outside the gene matches. This CDR3 contains 14 residues. Germline values: CDR1 LNHDA, CDR2 SQIVND (reference sequence). CDR3 in amino acids: CASRPDRANEKLFF. CDR3 bases: TGTGCCAGTAGACCGGACAGGGCGAATGAAAAACTGTTTTTT.

This clonotype was seen many times. The chain joins TRBV6-5 to TRBJ1-1, with unresolved D. V gave up 2 bases and J gave up 0 bases, with 1 base separating them. The germline gives CDR1 MNHEY, CDR2 SVGAGI. The CDR3 consists of 12 residues. The chain's CDR3 is CASSYMNTEAFF. In DNA, the CDR3 is TGTGCCAGCAGTTACATGAACACTGAAGCTTTCTTT.

In its sample, this clonotype was seen many times. The chain uses TRBV10-3 and TRBJ1-6; D call uncertain. This CDR3 is built from 16 residues. CDR1 ENHRY and CDR2 SYGVKD come from the germline V gene. Trimming pared 6 bases from V and 7 bases from J, leaving 19 bases between. This CDR3 is CAISPAGRTGNSPLHF. DNA of the CDR3: TGTGCCATCAGCCCGGCAGGCCGGACGGGGAATTCACCCCTCCACTTT.